What follows is one TCR beta chain and its context. Its specificity is not known. Only in-frame clones appear in the TCRdb table, and some are missing; sequencing was by immunoSEQ multiplex PCR. Of about 650,000 clones listed, 95% to 96% are singletons. The data were taken from a study of shared clonotypes between healthy human individuals. General observations from the study: As a rule, naive subsets had a larger estimated richness than memory subsets.

This CDR3 contains 15 residues. CDR1 SGHRS and CDR2 YFSETQ come from the germline V gene. V was pared by 1 base and J by 2 bases, with 13 bases between. CD45RO-negative, CCR7-positively selected cells formed the naive CD8 fraction, excluding terminally differentiated effector memory CD45RA+ cells. This chain joins TRBV5-1 and TRBJ2-7, with D perhaps matching TRBD1 or TRBD2 (5 bases each). Sequenced: naive CD8+ T cells sorted from blood. This receptor was taken from a woman in her twenties or thirties in good health. The CDR3 DNA reads as TGCGCCAGCAGCTTGACCGGGACGGGGACCTACGAGCAGTACTTC. The encoded protein is CASSLTGTGTYEQYF.